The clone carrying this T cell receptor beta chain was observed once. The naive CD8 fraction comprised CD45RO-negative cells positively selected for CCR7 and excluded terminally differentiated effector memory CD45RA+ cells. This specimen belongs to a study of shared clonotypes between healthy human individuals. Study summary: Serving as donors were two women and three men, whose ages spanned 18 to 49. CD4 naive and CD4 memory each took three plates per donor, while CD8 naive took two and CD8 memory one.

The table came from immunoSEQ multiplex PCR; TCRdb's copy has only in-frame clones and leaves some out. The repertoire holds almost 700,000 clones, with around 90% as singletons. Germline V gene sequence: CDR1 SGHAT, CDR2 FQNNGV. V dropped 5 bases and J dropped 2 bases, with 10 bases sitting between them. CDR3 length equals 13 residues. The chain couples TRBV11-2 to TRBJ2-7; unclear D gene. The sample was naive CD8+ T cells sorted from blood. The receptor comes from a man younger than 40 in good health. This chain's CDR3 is CASSPGGTYEQYF. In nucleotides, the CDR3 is TGTGCCAGCAGCCCCGGTGGTACCTACGAGCAGTACTTC.